These T cell receptor beta chains were read from a single sample in a study of Tregs in tolerant kidney transplant recipients. Assay: immunoSEQ multiplex PCR; the TCRdb copy retains only in-frame clones and omits some. The sample includes about 100,000 clones, 93% of them seen just once. The sample in question was CD4+ T cells from blood (PBMCs), obtained 12 months after the transplant. The source is a human patient who received a combined kidney and bone marrow transplant. A subset of T cells may come from the graft donor. The CDR3 runs from the conserved cysteine through the conserved F or W. D genes are given only for firm matches. The size field is filled for only some rows; it gives once, few, many or a size class.

V: TRBV6-1; size: NA; J: TRBJ2-3; D: TRBD2; DNA: TGTGCCAGCAGTGCTAGCGGGGGGTACACAGATACGCAGTATTTT; CDR3: CASSASGGYTDTQYF
V: TRBV10-3; size: once; J: TRBJ2-7; D: TRBD2; DNA: TGTGCCATCATGGCCGGGACTAGCGGCTACGAGCAGTACTTC; CDR3: CAIMAGTSGYEQYF
V: TRBV18; size: NA; J: TRBJ2-2; D: TRBD2; DNA: TGTGCCAGCTCACCCTTAGCGGGGACCGGGGAGCTGTTTTTT; CDR3: CASSPLAGTGELFF
V: TRBV7-9; size: NA; J: TRBJ2-5; D: NA; DNA: TGTGCCAGCAGCCCTCAAGAGACCCAGTACTTC; CDR3: CASSPQETQYF
V: TRBV11-2; size: NA; J: TRBJ1-2; D: TRBD1; DNA: TGTGCCAGCAGTTTACAGGGGGGCTACTATGGCTACACCTTC; CDR3: CASSLQGGYYGYTF
V: TRBV4-2; size: NA; J: TRBJ1-5; D: TRBD1; DNA: TGTGCCAGCAGCCAAGTCTCGGACAGGGTTTCATGGAATCAGCCCCAGCATTTT; CDR3: CASSQVSDRVSWNQPQHF
V: TRBV10-3; size: NA; J: TRBJ2-7; D: TRBD1; DNA: TGTGCCATCAGTGAGGGGACAGGGGAGACCGAGCAGTACTTC; CDR3: CAISEGTGETEQYF
V: TRBV30; size: NA; J: TRBJ1-1; D: NA; DNA: TGTGCCTGGAGTGTAGAGGGGAACACTGAAGCTTTCTTT; CDR3: CAWSVEGNTEAFF
V: TRBV18; size: NA; J: TRBJ2-3; D: NA; DNA: TGTGCCAGCTCACCATCCGCGGTGGTCAGCACAGATACGCAGTATTTT; CDR3: CASSPSAVVSTDTQYF
V: TRBV10-3; size: NA; J: TRBJ2-2; D: NA; DNA: TGTGCCAGTCTCGGAACTGACAGAGCCGGGGAGCTGTTTTTT; CDR3: CASLGTDRAGELFF
V: TRBV5-1; size: NA; J: TRBJ1-1; D: NA; DNA: TGCGCCAGCAGCTTGAGCTTGAACACTGAAGCTTTCTTT; CDR3: CASSLSLNTEAFF
V: TRBV18; size: NA; J: TRBJ2-7; D: TRBD2; DNA: TGTGCCAGCTCAGTAGCGGGGGGGATGAGCTCCTACGAGCAGTACTTC; CDR3: CASSVAGGMSSYEQYF
V: TRBV5-1; size: NA; J: TRBJ2-3; D: TRBD2; DNA: TGCGCCAGCAGCTTGGCCTCGACTAGCGGGAGACCAGATACGCAGTATTTT; CDR3: CASSLASTSGRPDTQYF
V: TRBV18; size: NA; J: TRBJ2-7; D: TRBD2; DNA: TGTGCCAGCTCACCGGGACTAGCGGGAACCTACGAGCAGTACTTC; CDR3: CASSPGLAGTYEQYF
V: TRBV7-2; size: NA; J: TRBJ1-3; D: NA; DNA: TGTGCCAGCAGCTTGGACAGCCATGGAAACACCATATATTTT; CDR3: CASSLDSHGNTIYF
V: TRBV6-5; size: NA; J: TRBJ2-5; D: TRBD2; DNA: TGTGCCAGCAGTCCGCGGGGGGGAGGGGAGACCCAGTACTTC; CDR3: CASSPRGGGETQYF
V: TRBV9; size: NA; J: TRBJ2-3; D: TRBD2; DNA: TGTGCCAGCAACGGAACTAGCGGGAGGGGGAGCACAGATACGCAGTATTTT; CDR3: CASNGTSGRGSTDTQYF
V: TRBV19; size: NA; J: TRBJ1-5; D: NA; DNA: TGTGCCAGTAGTCCTCCGGACTTAGACGACCAGCATTTT; CDR3: CASSPPDLDDQHF
V: TRBV7-2; size: NA; J: TRBJ2-7; D: NA; DNA: TGTGCCAGCAGCTTAGGCGGGGATACCTACGAGCAGTACTTC; CDR3: CASSLGGDTYEQYF
V: TRBV29-1; size: NA; J: TRBJ2-7; D: NA; DNA: TGCAGCGTCGCCCTTTGGGTACGGGGTAGCTCCTACGAGCAGTACTTC; CDR3: CSVALWVRGSSYEQYF
V: TRBV5-4; size: NA; J: TRBJ2-7; D: TRBD1; DNA: TGTGCCAGCAGCTTGGGGACAGGGTTCAACGAGCAGTACTTC; CDR3: CASSLGTGFNEQYF
V: TRBV9; size: NA; J: TRBJ2-2; D: NA; DNA: TGTGCCAGCAGCCCCGTGGGCCACGGGGGCACCGGGGAGCTGTTTTTT; CDR3: CASSPVGHGGTGELFF
V: TRBV9; size: NA; J: TRBJ2-5; D: NA; DNA: TGTGCCAGCAGCGTAGTGGATGGGGAGATTTACCAAGAGACCCAGTACTTC; CDR3: CASSVVDGEIYQETQYF